This record looks at one T cell receptor beta chain sequence and its context. Its antigen is not identified. The record originates from a study of response to subunit inactivated influenza vaccine. The V gene lost 10 bases and the J gene lost 2 bases, with 9 bases spanning the gap. The CDR3 totals 11 residues. The germline CDR1 and CDR2 sequences are MNHNS and SASEGT. TCRdb re-analysed the RT-PCR reads in MiXCR, keeping a single row per CDR3 protein. The sample comprises around 570,000 distinct CDR3 sequences, 7.6% of which are singletons, and roughly 13% rests with the top ten. Study-level findings and limits: Each seasonal flu vaccination may recruit only limited new T cells, authors suggested.

This TCR was sampled from a man aged 50-75 years who received an inactivated influenza vaccine. This material consisted of PBMCs from blood, taken roughly 24 months after vaccination. The chain recombines TRBV6-1 with TRBJ2-7, with D maybe TRBD1 (6 bases). The CDR3 DNA is TGTGCCACCTCAGGGGCCTACGAGCAGTACTTC. It codes for CATSGAYEQYF.